The 11 T cell receptor beta chains reported below all come from one sample, sequenced in a study of OX40 agonist ivuxolimab in advanced cancers. Here immunoSEQ multiplex PCR was the method, and the copy in TCRdb shows in-frame clones only, minus some. The data show almost 45,000 clones, 70% to 90% seen once. The material was CD4+ or CD8+ T cells sorted from blood, obtained in a trial of the OX40 agonist ivuxolimab. The receptors here all came from an adult with an advanced solid tumor such as melanoma, head and neck, liver or kidney cancer.

The chain is built from TRBV6-5 and TRBJ2-5; the D call may be TRBD1 or TRBD2 (5 bases each). Germline CDR1 reads MNHEY; CDR2 reads SVGAGI. Trimming took off 4 bases at V and 7 bases at J, with 13 bases between the two ends. The CDR3 runs to 13 residues. CDR3 protein: CASSSPGPRTQYF. Here the CDR3 DNA reads TGTGCCAGCAGTTCCCCGGGACCTCGGACCCAGTACTTC.

The chain couples TRBV6-1 to TRBJ2-3; D unclear. Germline CDR1 MNHNS, CDR2 SASEGT. The CDR3 runs 11 residues. Deletions cut 6 bases from V and 5 bases from J, with 6 bases between. In nucleotides, the CDR3 is TGTGCCAGCAGGTTCGGAGATACGCAGTATTTT. This translates into CASRFGDTQYF.

This clone was found a few times. The CDR3 sequence is CASSQESSEEQYF. The CDR3, as DNA: TGTGCCAGCAGCCAAGAGTCGAGCGAGGAGCAGTACTTC. This rearrangement joins TRBV5-5 to TRBJ2-7; unclear D gene. The germline gives CDR1 SGHKS, CDR2 YYEKEE (reference sequence). Trimming cost V 4 bases and J 7 bases, with 15 bases left between them. This CDR3 comprises 13 residues.

The rearrangement joins TRBV28 to TRBJ1-5, with a weak D call TRBD1 (5 bases). The CDR3 is made up of 17 amino acids. Germline CDR1 and CDR2: MDHEN and SYDVKM. Trimming removed 5 bases from V and 3 bases from J, with 20 bases in between. CDR3 sequence (DNA): TGTGCCAGCAGTACCGGGACCCGGGATGCTTTCAATCAGCCCCAGCATTTT. Amino acids: CASSTGTRDAFNQPQHF.

This chain joins TRBV9 and TRBJ2-6; D possibly corresponds to TRBD1 (6 bases). The CDR3 loop spans 16 amino acids. Germline values: CDR1 SGDLS, CDR2 YYNGEE. V was cut by 3 bases and J by 1 base, with 11 bases left in between. The CDR3 nucleotides are TGTGCCAGCAGCGCGTTACAGGGATCTGGGGCCAACGTCCTGACTTTC. Amino acid sequence: CASSALQGSGANVLTF. Combining the CDR3 with reference TRBV9 and TRBJ2-6 gives the whole variable domain DSGVTQTPKHLITATGQRVTLRCSPRSGDLSVYWYQQSLDQGLQFLIQYYNGEERAKGNILERFSAQQFPDLHSELNLSSLELGDSALYFCASSALQGSGANVLTFGAGSRLTVL.

V gene TRBV4-3 combines with J gene TRBJ2-7; D remains ambiguous. The CDR3 has 14 amino acids. Trimming left V 5 bases short and J 2 bases short, with 13 bases between. Per germline, CDR1 LGHNA and CDR2 YSLEER. The CDR3, as DNA: TGCGCCAGCAGCTTAGGAAAGGGAACCTACGAGCAGTACTTC. This gives the protein CASSLGKGTYEQYF.

The gene calls are TRBV4-3 and TRBJ1-6; 9 bases are shared with TRBD1. V lost 4 bases and J lost 6; bases outside the gene matches: 7. This CDR3 comprises 16 residues. CDR1 is LGHNA and CDR2 is YSLEER in the germline V gene. The CDR3 region has the DNA TGCGCCAGCAGCCGGGACAGGGTCTTGCGTAATTCACCCCTCCACTTT. Its translation is CASSRDRVLRNSPLHF.

The rearrangement links TRBV6-5 to TRBJ2-7, with 8 bases matching TRBD1. The CDR3 consists of 14 residues. Germline CDR1 is MNHEY and CDR2 is SVGAGI. Losses at the gene ends were 6 bases for V and 4 bases for J; bases not matched to a gene: 8. The CDR3 DNA is TGTGCCAGCAGGACCGGGACAGGTACATACGAGCAGTACTTC. This encodes CASRTGTGTYEQYF.

The chain has TRBV23-1 and TRBJ2-7, with D hard to call. Being an ORF, TRBV23-1 has a function that is uncertain. V was pared by 3 bases and J by 3 bases, with 9 bases between. The length of the CDR3 is 13 residues. The CDR3 coding sequence is TGCGCCAGCAGTCATTCGCCCTACTACGAGCAGTACGTC. Its protein is CASSHSPYYEQYV.

The V call is TRBV6-6, the J call TRBJ1-2, with D possibly being TRBD1 (6 bases). Trimming took off 4 bases at V and 9 bases at J, with 24 bases between the two ends. The CDR3 is 16 residues long. From germline, CDR1 is MNHNY and CDR2 SVGAGI (reference sequence). CDR3 bases: TGTGCCAGCAGTTCCATCGACCCCAACAGGGCGCATCGCTACACCTTC. Amino acid sequence: CASSSIDPNRAHRYTF.

This clone was counted once. This chain links TRBV11-2 with TRBJ2-5; 14 bases align to TRBD2. Trimming took 5 bases from V and 5 from J; bases not matched to a gene: 10. The CDR3 has 17 residues. CDR1 is SGHAT and CDR2 is FQNNGV in the germline V gene. DNA for the CDR3: TGTGCCAGCAGCCTTAGGGGACTAGCGGGGGATGGGGAGACCCAGTACTTC. It encodes CASSLRGLAGDGETQYF.